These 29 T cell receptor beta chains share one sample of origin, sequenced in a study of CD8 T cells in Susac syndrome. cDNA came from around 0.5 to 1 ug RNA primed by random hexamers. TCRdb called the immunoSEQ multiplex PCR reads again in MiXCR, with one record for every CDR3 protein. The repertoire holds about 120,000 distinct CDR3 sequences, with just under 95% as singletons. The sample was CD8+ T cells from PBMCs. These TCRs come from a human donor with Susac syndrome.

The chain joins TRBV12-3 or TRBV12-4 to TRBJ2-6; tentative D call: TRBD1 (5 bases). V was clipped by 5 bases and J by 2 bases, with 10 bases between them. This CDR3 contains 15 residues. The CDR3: CASSQQGTGANVLTF. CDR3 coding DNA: TGTGCCAGCAGTCAGCAGGGTACTGGGGCCAACGTCCTGACTTTC.

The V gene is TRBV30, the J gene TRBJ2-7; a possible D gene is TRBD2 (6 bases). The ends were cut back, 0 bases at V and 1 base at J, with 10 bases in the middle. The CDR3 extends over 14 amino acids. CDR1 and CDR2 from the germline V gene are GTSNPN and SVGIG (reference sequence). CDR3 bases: TGTGCCTGGAGTGTACAGGAGGGATCCTACGAGCAGTACTTC. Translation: CAWSVQEGSYEQYF.

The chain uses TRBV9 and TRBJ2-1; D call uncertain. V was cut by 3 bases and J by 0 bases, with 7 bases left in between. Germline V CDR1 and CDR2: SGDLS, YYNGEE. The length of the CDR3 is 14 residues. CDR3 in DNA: TGTGCCAGCAGCGCTGGGGACTCCTACAATGAGCAGTTCTTC. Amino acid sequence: CASSAGDSYNEQFF. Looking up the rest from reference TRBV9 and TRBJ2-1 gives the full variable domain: DSGVTQTPKHLITATGQRVTLRCSPRSGDLSVYWYQQSLDQGLQFLIQYYNGEERAKGNILERFSAQQFPDLHSELNLSSLELGDSALYFCASSAGDSYNEQFFGPGTRLTVL.

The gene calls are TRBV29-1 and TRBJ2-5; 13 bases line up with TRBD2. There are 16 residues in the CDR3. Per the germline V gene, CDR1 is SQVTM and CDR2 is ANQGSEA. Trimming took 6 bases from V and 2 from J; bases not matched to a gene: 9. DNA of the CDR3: TGCAGCGTACTAGCGGGGGGGCGCACTCGGCAAGAGACCCAGTACTTC. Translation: CSVLAGGRTRQETQYF. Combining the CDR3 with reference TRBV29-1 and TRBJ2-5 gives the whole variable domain SAVISQKPSRDICQRGTSLTIQCQVDSQVTMMFWYRQQPGQSLTLIATANQGSEATYESGFVIDKFPISRPNLTFSTLTVSNMSPEDSSIYLCSVLAGGRTRQETQYFGPGTRLLVL.

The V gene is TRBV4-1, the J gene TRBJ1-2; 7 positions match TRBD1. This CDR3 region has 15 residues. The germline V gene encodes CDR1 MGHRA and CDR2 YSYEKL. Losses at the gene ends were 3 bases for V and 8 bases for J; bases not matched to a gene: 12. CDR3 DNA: TGCGCCAGCAGCCACAACAGGGGAAGATTCGGGGGCTACACCTTC. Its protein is CASSHNRGRFGGYTF.

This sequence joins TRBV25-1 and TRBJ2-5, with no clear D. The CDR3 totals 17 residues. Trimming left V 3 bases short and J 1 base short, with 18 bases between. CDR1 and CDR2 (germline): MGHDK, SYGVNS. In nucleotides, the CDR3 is TGTGCCAGCAGTGACGGGTTGCTTCCAGGCCCCCAAGAGACCCAGTACTTC. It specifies CASSDGLLPGPQETQYF.

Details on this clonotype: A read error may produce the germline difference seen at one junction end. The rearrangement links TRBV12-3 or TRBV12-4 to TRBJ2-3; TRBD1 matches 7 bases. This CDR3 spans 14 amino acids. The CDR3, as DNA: TGTGCCAGCAGCTTAGGGGGCTACACAGATACGCAGTATTTT. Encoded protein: CASSLGGYTDTQYF.

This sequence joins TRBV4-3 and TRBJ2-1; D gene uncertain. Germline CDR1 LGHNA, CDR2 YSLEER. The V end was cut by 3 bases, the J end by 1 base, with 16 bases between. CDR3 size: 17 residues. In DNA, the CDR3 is TGCGCCAGCAGCCAGAGTACCCACGCCCCGTCCTACAATGAGCAGTTCTTC. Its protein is CASSQSTHAPSYNEQFF.

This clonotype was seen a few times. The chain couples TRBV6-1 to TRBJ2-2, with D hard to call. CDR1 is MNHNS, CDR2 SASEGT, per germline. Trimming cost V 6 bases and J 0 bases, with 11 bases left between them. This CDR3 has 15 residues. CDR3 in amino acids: CASSHVGTNTGELFF. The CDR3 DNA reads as TGTGCCAGCAGCCATGTGGGCACGAACACCGGGGAGCTGTTTTTT.

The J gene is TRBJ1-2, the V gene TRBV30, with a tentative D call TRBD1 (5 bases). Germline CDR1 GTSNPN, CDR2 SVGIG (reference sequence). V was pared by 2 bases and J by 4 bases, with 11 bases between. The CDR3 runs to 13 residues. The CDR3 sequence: CAWSWGELYGYTF. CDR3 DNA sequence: TGTGCCTGGAGTTGGGGGGAACTCTATGGCTACACCTTC. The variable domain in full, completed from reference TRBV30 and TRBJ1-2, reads SQTIHQWPATLVQPVGSPLSLECTVEGTSNPNLYWYRQAAGRGLQLLFYSVGIGQISSEVPQNLSASRPQDRQFILSSKKLLLSDSGFYLCAWSWGELYGYTFGSGTRLTVV.

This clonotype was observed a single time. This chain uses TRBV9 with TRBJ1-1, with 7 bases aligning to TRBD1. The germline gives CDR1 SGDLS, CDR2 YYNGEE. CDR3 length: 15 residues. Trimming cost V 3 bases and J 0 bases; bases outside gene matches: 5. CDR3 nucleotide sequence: TGTGCCAGCAGCGCCTCGGGACAGCTGAACACTGAAGCTTTCTTT. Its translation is CASSASGQLNTEAFF.

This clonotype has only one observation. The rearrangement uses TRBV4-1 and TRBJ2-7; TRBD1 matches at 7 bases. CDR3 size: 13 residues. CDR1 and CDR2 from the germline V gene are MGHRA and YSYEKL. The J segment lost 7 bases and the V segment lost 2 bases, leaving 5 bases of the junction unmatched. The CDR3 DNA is TGCGCCAGCAGCCAAATGCAGGGGGTAGAGCAGTACTTC. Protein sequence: CASSQMQGVEQYF.

The CDR3 coding sequence is TGTGCCAGCTACCCGGACAGGGGGAACACTGAAGCTTTCTTT. It translates to CASYPDRGNTEAFF. The chain combines TRBV27 with TRBJ1-1, with 9 bases fitting TRBD1. The V and J ends lost 8 bases and 1 base, in that order; junction bases with no gene match: 5. Germline-derived CDR1 and CDR2 are MNHEY and SMNVEV (reference sequence). The CDR3 spans 14 residues.

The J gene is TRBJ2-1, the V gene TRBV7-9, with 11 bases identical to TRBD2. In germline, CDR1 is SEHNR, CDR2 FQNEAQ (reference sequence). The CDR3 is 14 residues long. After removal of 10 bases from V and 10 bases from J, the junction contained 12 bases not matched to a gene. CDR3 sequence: CATTNLTSGMEQFF. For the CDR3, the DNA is TGTGCCACCACCAACCTGACTAGCGGGATGGAGCAGTTCTTC.

The CDR3 protein is CSASDISAVSNQPQHF. CDR3 nucleotide sequence: TGCAGTGCTAGCGATATCAGCGCGGTTAGCAATCAGCCCCAGCATTTT. This chain joins TRBV20-1 and TRBJ1-5; D is undetermined. CDR1 and CDR2 from the germline V gene are DFQATT and SNEGSKA (reference sequence). The V and J ends lost 3 bases and 0 bases respectively, with 15 bases between them. The CDR3 is made up of 16 amino acids.

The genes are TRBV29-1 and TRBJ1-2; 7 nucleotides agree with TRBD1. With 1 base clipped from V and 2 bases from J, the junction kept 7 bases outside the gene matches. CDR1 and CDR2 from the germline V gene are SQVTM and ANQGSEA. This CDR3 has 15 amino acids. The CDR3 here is CSVEGRDRKNYGYTF. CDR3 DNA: TGCAGCGTTGAAGGCCGGGACAGAAAGAACTATGGCTACACCTTC.

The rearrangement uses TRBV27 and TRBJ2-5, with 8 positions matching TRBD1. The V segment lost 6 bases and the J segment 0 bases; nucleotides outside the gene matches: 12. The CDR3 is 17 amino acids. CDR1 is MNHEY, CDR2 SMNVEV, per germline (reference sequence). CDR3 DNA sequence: TGTGCCAGCAGGCGGACAGGGAGAGGGCTGTACCAAGAGACCCAGTACTTC. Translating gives CASRRTGRGLYQETQYF.

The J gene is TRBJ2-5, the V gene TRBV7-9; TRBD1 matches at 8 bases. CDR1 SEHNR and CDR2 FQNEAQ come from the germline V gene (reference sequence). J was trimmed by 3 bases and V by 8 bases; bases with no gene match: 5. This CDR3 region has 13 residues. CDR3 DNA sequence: TGTGCCAGCGGGACAGGACGTAAAGAGACCCAGTACTTC. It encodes CASGTGRKETQYF.

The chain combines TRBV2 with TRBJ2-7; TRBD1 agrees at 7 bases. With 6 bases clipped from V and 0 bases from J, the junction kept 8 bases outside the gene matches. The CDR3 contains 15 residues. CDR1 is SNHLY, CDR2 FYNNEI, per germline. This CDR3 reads CASSAWTGLSYEQYF. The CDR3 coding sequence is TGTGCCAGCAGCGCCTGGACAGGCCTCTCCTACGAGCAGTACTTC.

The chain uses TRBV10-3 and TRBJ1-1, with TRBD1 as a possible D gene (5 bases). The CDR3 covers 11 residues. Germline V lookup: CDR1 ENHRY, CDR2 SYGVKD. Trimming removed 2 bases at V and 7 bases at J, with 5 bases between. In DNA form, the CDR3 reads TGTGCCATCAGTGAGACAGGTGAAGCTTTCTTT. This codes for CAISETGEAFF.

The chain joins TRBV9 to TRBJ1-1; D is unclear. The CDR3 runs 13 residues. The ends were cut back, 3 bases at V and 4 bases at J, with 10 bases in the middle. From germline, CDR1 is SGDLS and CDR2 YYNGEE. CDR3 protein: CASSARHGTEAFF. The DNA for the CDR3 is TGTGCCAGCAGCGCCCGACATGGCACTGAAGCTTTCTTT.

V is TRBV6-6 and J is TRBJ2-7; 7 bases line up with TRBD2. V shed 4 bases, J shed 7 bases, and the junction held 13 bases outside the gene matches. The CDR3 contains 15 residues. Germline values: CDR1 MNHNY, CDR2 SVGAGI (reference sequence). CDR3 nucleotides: TGTGCCAGCAGTTTCCTTGAAGTAGCGGGTGTTGAGCAGTACTTC. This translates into CASSFLEVAGVEQYF.

CDR3 DNA: TGCGCCAGCAGCTTGGACAGTCTGAGCTCCGAGCAGTACTTC. It codes for CASSLDSLSSEQYF. This chain joins TRBV5-1 and TRBJ2-7; no clear D. The V gene lost 0 bases and the J gene lost 6 bases, with 13 bases spanning the gap. The CDR3 has 14 residues. The germline gives CDR1 SGHRS, CDR2 YFSETQ.

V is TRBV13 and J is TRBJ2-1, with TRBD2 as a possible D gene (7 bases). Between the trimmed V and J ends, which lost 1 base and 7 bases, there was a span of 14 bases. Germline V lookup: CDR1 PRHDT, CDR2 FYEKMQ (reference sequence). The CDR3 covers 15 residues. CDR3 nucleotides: TGTGCCAGCAGCTTAGAGGGGGGGCCCCGGAATGAGCAGTTCTTC. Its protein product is CASSLEGGPRNEQFF.

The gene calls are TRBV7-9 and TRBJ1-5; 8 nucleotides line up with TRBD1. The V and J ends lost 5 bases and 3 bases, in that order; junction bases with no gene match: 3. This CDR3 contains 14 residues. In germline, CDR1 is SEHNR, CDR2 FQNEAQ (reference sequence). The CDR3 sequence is CASSKTGVNQPQHF. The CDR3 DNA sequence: TGTGCCAGCAGCAAGACAGGGGTCAATCAGCCCCAGCATTTT.

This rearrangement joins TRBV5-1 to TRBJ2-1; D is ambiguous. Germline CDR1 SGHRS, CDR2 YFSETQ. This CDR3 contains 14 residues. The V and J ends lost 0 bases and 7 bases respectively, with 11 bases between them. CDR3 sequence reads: CASSLVSEANEQFF. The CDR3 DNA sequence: TGCGCCAGCAGCTTGGTGAGCGAGGCGAATGAGCAGTTCTTC.

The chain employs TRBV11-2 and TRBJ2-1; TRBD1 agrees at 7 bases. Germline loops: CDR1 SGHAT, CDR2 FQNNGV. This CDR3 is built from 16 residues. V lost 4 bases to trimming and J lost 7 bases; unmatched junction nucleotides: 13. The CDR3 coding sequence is TGTGCCAGCAGCTCCCACAGGGGACCAACGGGGAATGAGCAGTTCTTC. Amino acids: CASSSHRGPTGNEQFF.

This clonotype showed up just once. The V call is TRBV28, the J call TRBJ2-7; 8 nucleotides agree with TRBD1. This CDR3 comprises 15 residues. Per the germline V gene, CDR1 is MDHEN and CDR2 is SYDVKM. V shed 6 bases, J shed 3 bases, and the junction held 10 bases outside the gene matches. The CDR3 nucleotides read TGTGCCAGCAGCAACCTACAGGGGGAGGACTACGAGCAGTACTTC. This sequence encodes CASSNLQGEDYEQYF.

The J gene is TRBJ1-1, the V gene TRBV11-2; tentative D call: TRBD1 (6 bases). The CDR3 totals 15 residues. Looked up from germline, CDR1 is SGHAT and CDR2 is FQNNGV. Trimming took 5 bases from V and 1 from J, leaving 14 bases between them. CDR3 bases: TGTGCCAGCAGCCGACGTGGACAGCCGAACACTGAAGCTTTCTTT. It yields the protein CASSRRGQPNTEAFF.